One and the same sample provided the 20 T cell receptor beta chains below, sequenced in a study of T cell responses to AZD1222 COVID-19 vaccine. Sequenced by immunoSEQ multiplex PCR; TCRdb stores in-frame clones only, minus some. The sample lists roughly 80,000 clones; less than 95% were seen once. The source was peripheral blood, collected 28 days after the second AZD1222 dose. All receptors derive from an adult who received the AZD1222 COVID-19 vaccine.

This clone occurred once. The chain carries TRBV30 and TRBJ1-5, with a possible D match to TRBD1 (5 bases). The length of the CDR3 is 13 residues. Germline V CDR1 and CDR2: GTSNPN, SVGIG (reference sequence). Trimming pared 0 bases from V and 7 bases from J, leaving 10 bases between. The CDR3 DNA sequence: TGTGCCTGGAGTGTAGGGGCAGGGCAGCCCCAGCATTTT. Encoded protein: CAWSVGAGQPQHF.

The chain combines TRBV6-5 with TRBJ2-2; 9 bases agree with TRBD1. The CDR3 is 13 amino acids. In germline, CDR1 is MNHEY, CDR2 SVGAGI. Trimming at V came to 7 bases and at J to 6 bases, leaving 3 bases not matched to a gene. CDR3 protein: CASIWDRAGELFF. The CDR3 DNA is TGTGCCAGCATCTGGGACAGGGCCGGGGAGCTGTTTTTT.

This chain uses TRBV19 with TRBJ1-5; D unclear. The CDR3 contains 13 residues. Between the trimmed V and J ends, which lost 5 bases and 4 bases, there was a span of 9 bases. Germline CDR1 reads LNHDA; CDR2 reads SQIVND (reference sequence). The CDR3 DNA is TGTGCCAGTAGTGACACTTCAAATCAGCCCCAGCATTTT. Protein: CASSDTSNQPQHF. Full variable domain (outside the CDR3, taken from reference TRBV19 and TRBJ1-5): DGGITQSPKYLFRKEGQNVTLSCEQNLNHDAMYWYRQDPGQGLRLIYYSQIVNDFQKGDIAEGYSVSREKKESFPLTVTSAQKNPTAFYLCASSDTSNQPQHFGDGTRLSIL.

This clone was seen a handful of times. This rearrangement joins TRBV29-1 to TRBJ1-1, with D uncertain. The CDR3 runs 13 residues. Trimming stripped 6 bases from V and 0 bases from J, with 11 bases between. CDR1 and CDR2 (germline): SQVTM, ANQGSEA. CDR3 loop: CSVAESLNTEAFF. The CDR3 region has the DNA TGCAGCGTGGCGGAGTCCTTGAACACTGAAGCTTTCTTT.

This chain links TRBV6-1 with TRBJ2-5; tentative D call: TRBD1 (5 bases). Trimming shortened V by 3 bases and J by 5 bases, and 13 bases separated the two germline ends. Looked up from germline, CDR1 is MNHNS and CDR2 is SASEGT. This CDR3 is 14 amino acids long. The CDR3 loop is CASSDPGRGETQYF. For the CDR3, the DNA is TGTGCCAGCAGTGATCCCGGAAGGGGTGAGACCCAGTACTTC.

The chain is built from TRBV19 and TRBJ2-3; 7 nucleotides match TRBD2. Germline V CDR1 and CDR2: LNHDA, SQIVND (reference sequence). This CDR3 region has 16 residues. V shed 3 bases and J 4 bases; nucleotides not matched to a gene: 10. CDR3 sequence: CASSIFGGSRPDTQYF. The DNA for the CDR3 is TGTGCCAGTAGTATTTTTGGCGGGAGTCGTCCAGATACGCAGTATTTT.

Points on this clone: The conserved phenylalanine or tryptophan normally closing the CDR3 is absent here, so this likely arose from a read error. No DNA is shown, since the ends of the CDR3 on it are uncertain; the CDR3 is the one TCRdb lists. CDR3 protein: CASRSDYG. V is TRBV12-2 and J is TRBJ2-7; TRBD2, the table's D call, was not compared with the DNA. TRBV12-2 is a known pseudogene. Termini included, the CDR3 measures 8 amino acids.

The gene calls are TRBV5-6 and TRBJ2-7; the D gene is possibly TRBD1 (5 bases). There are 12 residues in the CDR3. Germline loops: CDR1 SGHDT, CDR2 YYEEEE. The V gene lost 2 bases and the J gene lost 3 bases, with 6 bases spanning the gap. For the CDR3, the DNA is TGTGCCAGCAGCTTTGACAGCTACGAGCAGTACTTC. Protein: CASSFDSYEQYF.

The J gene is TRBJ2-5, the V gene TRBV6-1, with unresolved D. Germline CDR1 is MNHNS and CDR2 is SASEGT. The CDR3 is 13 residues long. Trimming removed 3 bases at V and 3 bases at J, with 8 bases between. The CDR3 bases are TGTGCCAGCAGTGAGAACGTTAAAGAGACCCAGTACTTC. This encodes CASSENVKETQYF.

CDR3 sequence (DNA): TGTGCCAGCAGCCAAGCAGCGGGGGCCGCTGAAGCTTTCTTT. The encoded protein is CASSQAAGAAEAFF. The chain carries TRBV3-1 (or the pseudogene TRBV3-2) and TRBJ1-1; D is perhaps TRBD1 (6 bases). The germline gives CDR1 LGHDT, CDR2 YNNKEL (reference sequence). With 1 base removed from V and 6 bases from J, the gap between germline ends came to 12 bases. The length of the CDR3 is 14 residues.

This clone came up a few times. The chain uses TRBV2 and TRBJ1-6, with D possibly TRBD1 on 5 matching bases. Trimming left V 5 bases short and J 7 bases short, with 18 bases between. The CDR3 has 16 residues. Germline-derived CDR1 and CDR2 are SNHLY and FYNNEI. The CDR3 region has the DNA TGTGCCAGCAGTTTTGGGATGGGGGTCAGCAATTCACCCCTCCACTTT. Protein: CASSFGMGVSNSPLHF.

V is TRBV5-8 and J is TRBJ2-3, with 7 nucleotides matching TRBD2. CDR1 is SGHTS, CDR2 YDEGEE, per germline. This CDR3 contains 14 residues. J gave up 4 bases and V 2 bases, and 4 bases lay outside the gene matches. As DNA, the CDR3 is TGTGCCAGCAGCTTAAGCGGGACCTCAGATACGCAGTATTTT. This gives the protein CASSLSGTSDTQYF. Full variable domain (remainder filled in from reference TRBV5-8 and TRBJ2-3): EAGVTQSPTHLIKTRGQQATLRCSPISGHTSVYWYQQALGLGLQFLLWYDEGEERNRGNFPPRFSGRQFPNYSSELNVNALELEDSALYLCASSLSGTSDTQYFGPGTRLTVL.

The chain combines TRBV2 with TRBJ2-7, with 8 bases matching TRBD1. V shed 1 base, J shed 5 bases, and the junction held 4 bases outside the gene matches. Germline CDR1 SNHLY, CDR2 FYNNEI. The CDR3 is 14 amino acids. The CDR3 here is CASSEGTGLDEQYF. In nucleotides, the CDR3 is TGTGCCAGCAGTGAAGGGACAGGGTTAGACGAGCAGTACTTC. Complete variable domain (other parts from reference TRBV2 and TRBJ2-7): EPEVTQTPSHQVTQMGQEVILRCVPISNHLYFYWYRQILGQKVEFLVSFYNNEISEKSEIFDDQFSVERPDGSNFTLKIRSTKLEDSAMYFCASSEGTGLDEQYFGPGTRLTVT.

This chain connects TRBV3-1 (or the pseudogene TRBV3-2) to TRBJ2-3; D perhaps matches TRBD2 (5 bases). Trimming stripped 1 base from V and 1 base from J, with 9 bases between. CDR1 is LGHDT and CDR2 is YNNKEL in the germline V gene (reference sequence). This CDR3 is 15 amino acids long. CDR3 loop: CASSQGRAGTDTQYF. The CDR3 nucleotides read TGTGCCAGCAGCCAAGGGCGGGCGGGCACAGATACGCAGTATTTT.

The chain joins TRBV7-3 to TRBJ2-1; 9 bases fit TRBD2. This CDR3 has 20 amino acids. Germline V gene data show CDR1 as SGHTA and CDR2 as FQGTGA. The V and J ends lost 0 bases and 10 bases, in that order; junction bases with no gene match: 22. This chain's CDR3 is CASSLTGRAGGGPPRNEQFF. CDR3 DNA sequence: TGTGCCAGCAGCTTAACGGGGCGAGCGGGAGGCGGCCCTCCAAGGAACGAGCAGTTCTTC.

J is TRBJ2-3 and V is TRBV27; D is ambiguous. CDR1 is MNHEY, CDR2 SMNVEV, per germline (reference sequence). This CDR3 region has 14 residues. V gave up 3 bases and J gave up 1 base, with 8 bases separating them. CDR3: CASSFGRRTDTQYF. The CDR3 coding sequence is TGTGCCAGCAGTTTTGGCAGGCGCACAGATACGCAGTATTTT.

This clone was counted between two and nine times. CDR3 region: CASRRAGGPGNEQFF. CDR3 nucleotides: TGTGCCAGCAGAAGAGCGGGAGGGCCGGGGAATGAGCAGTTCTTC. This rearrangement joins TRBV7-2 to TRBJ2-1; 10 nucleotides match TRBD2. V shed 6 bases and J 7 bases; nucleotides not matched to a gene: 9. CDR3 length: 15 amino acids. CDR1 is SGHTA, CDR2 FQGNSA, per germline. Supplemented by reference TRBV7-2 and TRBJ2-1, the full variable domain reads GAGVSQSPSNKVTEKGKDVELRCDPISGHTALYWYRQSLGQGLEFLIYFQGNSAPDKSGLPSDRFSAERTGGSVSTLTIQRTQQEDSAVYLCASRRAGGPGNEQFFGPGTRLTVL.

The V and J genes are TRBV30 and TRBJ2-3, with D perhaps TRBD2 (5 bases). The CDR3 is 13 residues long. Germline V gives CDR1 GTSNPN, CDR2 SVGIG (reference sequence). Deletions cut 4 bases from V and 0 bases from J, with 8 bases between. The CDR3 here is CAWNPGSTDTQYF. DNA for the CDR3: TGTGCCTGGAATCCGGGGAGCACAGATACGCAGTATTTT.

The J gene is TRBJ1-5, the V gene TRBV28; D is unclear. CDR3 length: 11 residues. Trimming stripped 6 bases from V and 4 bases from J, with 4 bases between. Germline V gives CDR1 MDHEN, CDR2 SYDVKM. The CDR3 loop is CASSPNQPQHF. The CDR3 region has the DNA TGTGCCAGCAGCCCTAATCAGCCCCAGCATTTT.

The J gene is TRBJ1-3, the V gene TRBV2; a possible D gene is TRBD1 (6 bases). This CDR3 spans 13 amino acids. Deletions cut 6 bases from V and 4 bases from J, with 10 bases between. Germline values: CDR1 SNHLY, CDR2 FYNNEI. CDR3 loop: CASRAGAGNTIYF. The CDR3 nucleotides are TGTGCCAGCAGAGCAGGGGCAGGAAACACCATATATTTT.